These 18 T cell receptor beta chains share one sample of origin, sequenced in a study of T cells after yellow fever vaccination (dated by TCRdb to the late 2010s). The meaning of the sample's treatment or condition label: live attenuated yellow fever vaccine strain. The library was generated by 5' RACE. TCRdb names Illumina HiSeq 2500 as the instrument used. TCRdb redid the processing of the public reads, applying fastp at Q25 and MiXCR, and retained in-frame beta chains. Every CDR3 protein is listed once, alongside the most common genes and DNA of its rows. This sample lists 250,000 or so distinct CDR3 sequences; 6.9% were detected once. The ten largest clones add up to about 0.85% of the sample. The specimen comprised CD4+ T cells sorted from PBMCs, sampled 15 days after the yellow fever booster vaccination. These receptor sequences come from a man between 25 and 39 years old who received the YFV17D yellow fever vaccine.

In this sample, this clonotype turned up many times. This chain joins TRBV11-2 and TRBJ2-2; D is unresolved. Trimming stripped 1 base from V and 8 bases from J, with 11 bases between. CDR1 is SGHAT, CDR2 FQNNGV, per germline. The CDR3 runs to 14 residues. The CDR3 loop reads CASSLGRGRGELFF. CDR3 coding DNA: TGTGCCAGCAGCTTAGGTAGAGGAAGGGGGGAGCTGTTTTTT.

This clonotype came up many times. CDR3 in amino acids: CASSSPDQARHEQYF. The CDR3 DNA sequence: TGTGCCAGCAGCTCCCCCGACCAAGCAAGGCACGAGCAGTACTTC. The chain carries TRBV5-4 and TRBJ2-7, with unresolved D. Germline V gene sequence: CDR1 SGHNT, CDR2 YYREEE (reference sequence). The CDR3 has 15 amino acids. Trimming removed 3 bases at V and 5 bases at J, with 18 bases between.

The chain recombines TRBV7-2 with TRBJ2-1, with 7 bases identical to TRBD2. Germline V gene lookup returns CDR1 SGHTA and CDR2 FQGNSA. CDR3 length: 14 residues. J gave up 7 bases and V 0 bases, and 3 bases lay outside the gene matches. CDR3 sequence (DNA): TGTGCCAGCAGCTTAGCTCACGGGAGGAATGAGCAGTTCTTC. This codes for CASSLAHGRNEQFF.

The chain recombines TRBV6-2 or TRBV6-3 with TRBJ1-5; 9 nucleotides agree with TRBD1. Per germline, CDR1 MNHEY and CDR2 SVGEGT. Losses at the gene ends were 4 bases for V and 5 bases for J; bases not matched to a gene: 3. This CDR3 is built from 14 residues. CDR3 in DNA: TGTGCCAGCAGTTCTGGACAGGGGTATCAGCCCCAGCATTTT. This gives the protein CASSSGQGYQPQHF.

The V gene is TRBV5-4, the J gene TRBJ2-7, with a tentative D call TRBD1 (6 bases). The germline CDR1 and CDR2 sequences are SGHNT and YYREEE (reference sequence). There are 14 residues in the CDR3. The ends were cut back, 1 base at V and 5 bases at J, with 13 bases in the middle. CDR3: CASSLTIGGHEQYF. The CDR3 nucleotides read TGTGCCAGCAGCTTGACAATAGGGGGACACGAGCAGTACTTC.

At least ten counts were recorded for this clonotype. The gene calls are TRBV28 and TRBJ2-2; D ambiguous. The V gene lost 6 bases and the J gene lost 0 bases, with 11 bases spanning the gap. The CDR3 covers 15 residues. The V gene's germline CDR1 is MDHEN and CDR2 SYDVKM. The CDR3 bases are TGTGCCAGCAGGACACTGAACGCGAACACCGGGGAGCTGTTTTTT. As protein: CASRTLNANTGELFF.

The J gene is TRBJ2-2, the V gene TRBV5-4; D gene unclear. The CDR3 loop spans 14 amino acids. Looked up from germline, CDR1 is SGHNT and CDR2 is YYREEE (reference sequence). Trimming removed 2 bases at V and 0 bases at J, with 5 bases between. The CDR3 spells CASSLQTNTGELFF. The CDR3, as DNA: TGTGCCAGCAGCTTACAGACGAACACCGGGGAGCTGTTTTTT.

This clonotype was counted many times. V and J are TRBV6-2 or TRBV6-3 and TRBJ2-7; TRBD2 is a possible D gene (5 bases). CDR1 and CDR2 from the germline V gene are MNHEY and SVGEGT. The CDR3 length is 16 residues. V lost 2 bases and J lost 3, with 17 bases in between. DNA for the CDR3: TGTGCCAGCAGTTACGGGCTAGGCGCGGCGGGCTACGAGCAGTACTTC. Encoded protein: CASSYGLGAAGYEQYF.

The chain carries TRBV27 and TRBJ1-4; TRBD1 matches 7 bases. This CDR3 is 15 amino acids long. Trimming removed 5 bases from V and 10 bases from J; junction bases left unmatched: 13. Germline values: CDR1 MNHEY, CDR2 SMNVEV (reference sequence). The CDR3 protein is CASSRQQGNIGKLFF. The CDR3 DNA reads as TGTGCCAGCAGTAGGCAACAGGGGAATATAGGAAAACTGTTTTTT.

This clonotype was seen a handful of times. This CDR3 is CSASLAGGPTDTQYF. CDR3 bases: TGCAGTGCTAGCCTAGCGGGAGGGCCCACAGATACGCAGTATTTT. This chain uses TRBV20-1 with TRBJ2-3; 12 bases agree with TRBD2. V gave up 3 bases and J gave up 2 bases; unmatched junction bases: 3. Germline values: CDR1 DFQATT, CDR2 SNEGSKA (reference sequence). The CDR3 is 15 residues long.

This clonotype has at least ten counts. The J gene is TRBJ2-7, the V gene TRBV5-1; the match to TRBD2 covers 9 bases. The CDR3 contains 14 residues. Germline V gives CDR1 SGHRS, CDR2 YFSETQ. J was trimmed by 1 base and V by 5 bases; bases with no gene match: 4. CDR3 sequence reads: CASSPSGRSYEQYF. The CDR3 DNA follows: TGCGCCAGCAGTCCCAGCGGGAGGTCCTACGAGCAGTACTTC.

The sample holds a few counts of this clonotype. The chain has TRBV27 and TRBJ1-6; tentative D call: TRBD1 (6 bases). V lost 2 bases and J lost 10, with 21 bases in between. Germline V gene lookup returns CDR1 MNHEY and CDR2 SMNVEV (reference sequence). This CDR3 has 17 residues. The CDR3 loop is CASSLPITQGLKSPLHF. DNA of the CDR3: TGTGCCAGCAGTTTACCCATTACTCAGGGGTTAAAGTCACCCCTCCACTTT.

To note about this clonotype: With a much larger clone just one base away, this may be a read error. The chain joins TRBV5-5 to TRBJ1-4; D is unclear. Germline CDR1 SGHKS, CDR2 YYEKEE (reference sequence). CDR3 size: 15 residues. The V and J ends lost 4 bases and 4 bases respectively, with 14 bases between them. The chain's CDR3 is CASSPRVHDNEKLFF. In DNA, the CDR3 is TGTGCCAGCAGCCCGCGGGTACACGATAATGAAAAACTGTTTTTT.

The chain has TRBV7-8 and TRBJ2-2; D possibly corresponds to TRBD2 (5 bases). The ends were cut back, 1 base at V and 0 bases at J, with 9 bases in the middle. The CDR3 runs 16 residues. CDR1 and CDR2 from the germline V gene are SGHVS and FQNEAQ. CDR3 sequence: CASSLGRVSNTGELFF. DNA of the CDR3: TGTGCCAGCAGCTTAGGGCGGGTGTCGAACACCGGGGAGCTGTTTTTT.

In its sample, this clonotype was seen many times. The rearrangement uses TRBV20-1 and TRBJ2-1, with D hard to call. V gave up 5 bases and J gave up 3 bases, with 17 bases separating them. CDR1 and CDR2 from the germline V gene are DFQATT and SNEGSKA (reference sequence). The CDR3 runs 15 residues. CDR3 sequence (DNA): TGCAGTGCTGTAGACATCCAAAGGCTCTACAATGAGCAGTTCTTC. Protein product: CSAVDIQRLYNEQFF.

This clonotype has a handful of counts. V and J are TRBV12-3 or TRBV12-4 and TRBJ2-3, with TRBD2 matching 12 bases. The J segment lost 2 bases and the V segment lost 5 bases, leaving 8 bases of the junction unmatched. The length of the CDR3 is 17 residues. Here the CDR3 DNA reads TGTGCCAGCAGTCAGACCCGGACTAGCGGGAACACAGATACGCAGTATTTT. Amino acids: CASSQTRTSGNTDTQYF.

This clonotype was seen a few times. This sequence joins TRBV5-6 and TRBJ1-1; the D is unclear. Germline-derived CDR1 and CDR2 are SGHDT and YYEEEE. The V and J ends lost 1 base and 1 base respectively, with 11 bases between them. The CDR3 sequence is 15 residues long. The CDR3, as DNA: TGTGCCAGCAGCTTGATGGGCAGGCCGAACACTGAAGCTTTCTTT. It yields the protein CASSLMGRPNTEAFF.

This clonotype was counted at least ten times. This chain joins TRBV28 and TRBJ2-1; 10 nucleotides match TRBD2. The ends lost 8 bases at V and 2 bases at J; junction bases unmatched: 0. CDR1 is MDHEN, CDR2 SYDVKM, per germline. The CDR3 totals 13 residues. CDR3 bases: TGTGCCAGCCTAGCGGGGGCCTACAATGAGCAGTTCTTC. It yields the protein CASLAGAYNEQFF.